This TCR beta chain is drawn from a study of neurological immune-mediated disorders. This clonotype was counted at least ten times. The CDR3 runs 14 residues. Trimming shortened V by 0 bases and J by 7 bases, and 12 bases separated the two germline ends. Per germline, CDR1 PRHDT and CDR2 FYEKMQ (reference sequence). Each sorted-subset library came from fewer than 1.1 million CD4+ or CD8+ T cells. A single record per CDR3 protein comes from TCRdb applying MiXCR to the 5' RACE reads. The sample records 9,500 to 13,000 distinct CDR3 sequences, around 21% being singletons. This chain uses TRBV13 with TRBJ2-5, with D perhaps TRBD1 (7 bases). Sequenced input: CD8+ T cells from blood. The receptor comes from a woman aged 60-75 years with HTLV-1-associated myelopathy (HAM/TSP). The CDR3 region is CASSLGRQGGTQYF. CDR3 nucleotide sequence: TGTGCCAGCAGCTTAGGCCGTCAGGGGGGGACCCAGTACTTC.